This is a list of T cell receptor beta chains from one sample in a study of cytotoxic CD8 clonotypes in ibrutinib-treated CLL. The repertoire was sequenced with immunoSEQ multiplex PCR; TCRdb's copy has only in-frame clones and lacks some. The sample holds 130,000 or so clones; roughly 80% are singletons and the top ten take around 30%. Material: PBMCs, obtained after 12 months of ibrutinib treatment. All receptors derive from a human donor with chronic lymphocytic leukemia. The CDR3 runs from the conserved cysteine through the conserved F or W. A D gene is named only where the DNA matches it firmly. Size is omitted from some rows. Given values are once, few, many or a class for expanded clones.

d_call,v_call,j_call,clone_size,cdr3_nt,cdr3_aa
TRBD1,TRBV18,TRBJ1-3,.,TGTGCCAGCTCACCGACAGGGGCTGGAAACACCATATATTTT,CASSPTGAGNTIYF
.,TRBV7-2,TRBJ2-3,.,TGTGCCAGCAGCTTAGACGTCAACACAGATACGCAGTATTTT,CASSLDVNTDTQYF
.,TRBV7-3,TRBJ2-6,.,TGTGCCAGCAGCCTTGGAGGTGGGATCTCTGGGGCCAACGTCCTGACTTTC,CASSLGGGISGANVLTF
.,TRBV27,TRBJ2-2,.,TGTGCCAGCAGTTTCTCAAACACCGGGGAGCTGTTTTTT,CASSFSNTGELFF
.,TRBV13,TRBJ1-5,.,TGTGCCAGCAGCTTATCAGTCCAGGTGAATCAGCCCCAGCATTTT,CASSLSVQVNQPQHF
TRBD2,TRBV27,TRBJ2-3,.,TGTGCCAGCAGTTTAGGACTAGCGGGTCACACAGATACGCAGTATTTT,CASSLGLAGHTDTQYF
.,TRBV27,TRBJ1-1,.,TGTGCCAGCAGTCAGGCCCGAGAATTTGAAGCTTTCTTT,CASSQAREFEAFF
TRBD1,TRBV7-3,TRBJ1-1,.,TGTGCCAGCAGCACACCGGGACAGGGGGACACTGAAGCTTTCTTT,CASSTPGQGDTEAFF
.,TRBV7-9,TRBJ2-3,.,TGTGCCAGCAGCTTATCAGGGATGAGCACAGATACGCAGTATTTT,CASSLSGMSTDTQYF
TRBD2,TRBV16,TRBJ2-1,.,TGTGCCAGCAGCTCTAGCGGGAGGGCCTACAATGAGCAGTTCTTC,CASSSSGRAYNEQFF
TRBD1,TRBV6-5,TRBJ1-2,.,TGTGCCAGCAGTTACTTCATCGACAGGGGCCACACCTTC,CASSYFIDRGHTF
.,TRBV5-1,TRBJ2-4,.,TGCGCCAGCAGCTCGGCTCCAACGGTGGAAAACATTCAGTACTTC,CASSSAPTVENIQYF
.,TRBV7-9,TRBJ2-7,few,TGTGCCAGCAGGGCAGGCTACGAGCAGTACTTC,CASRAGYEQYF
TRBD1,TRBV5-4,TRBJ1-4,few,TGTGCCAGCAGCCCAAGACAGGGTCGAAATGAAAAACTGTTTTTT,CASSPRQGRNEKLFF
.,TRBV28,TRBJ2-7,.,TGTGCCAGCAGTTTCGGCGGGGGCTTACAGTACGAGCAGTACTTC,CASSFGGGLQYEQYF
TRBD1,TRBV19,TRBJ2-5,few,TGTGCCAGTAGTCAGAATCCGGGACAGGGGGGGGAGACCCAGTACTTC,CASSQNPGQGGETQYF
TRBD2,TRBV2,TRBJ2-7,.,TGTGCCAGCAATGGCGGGGGTTCCTACGAGCAGTACTTC,CASNGGGSYEQYF
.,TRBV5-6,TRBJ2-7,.,TGTGCCAGCAGCTCGTACTCCTACGAGCAGTACTTC,CASSSYSYEQYF
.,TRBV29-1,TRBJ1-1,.,TGCAGCGCCCTGACAGCGGTGAACACTGAAGCTTTCTTT,CSALTAVNTEAFF
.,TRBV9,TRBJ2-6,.,TGTGCCAGCAGGGCAGGGTTTTCTGGGGCCAACGTCCTGACTTTC,CASRAGFSGANVLTF
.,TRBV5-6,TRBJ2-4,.,TGTGCCAGCAGCCCCCCGGCCAGGGGGGCGAGCATTCAGTACTTC,CASSPPARGASIQYF
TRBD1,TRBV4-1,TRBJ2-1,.,TGCGCCAGCAGCCGAGTACAGGGGACGGATGAGCAGTTCTTC,CASSRVQGTDEQFF
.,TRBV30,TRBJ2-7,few,TGTGCTTGGTCGGTATTCCACGAGCAGTACTTC,CAWSVFHEQYF
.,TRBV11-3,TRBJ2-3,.,TGTGCCAGCAGCTTAGATGGGGGCAGGGGCCCAGATACGCAGTATTTT,CASSLDGGRGPDTQYF
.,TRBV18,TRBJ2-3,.,TGTGCCAGCTCACCACCCACCGGGAAAGATACGCAGTATTTT,CASSPPTGKDTQYF
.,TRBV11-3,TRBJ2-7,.,TGTGCCAGTCGGGCTAGCGACACCTACGAGCAGTACTTC,CASRASDTYEQYF
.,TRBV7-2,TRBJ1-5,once,TGTGCCAGCAGCTTAGTAGGAGGAGTCAATCAGCCCCAGCATTTT,CASSLVGGVNQPQHF
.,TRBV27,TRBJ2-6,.,TGTGCCAGCAGGGGAGGCGACACTGGGGCCAACGTCCTGACTTTC,CASRGGDTGANVLTF
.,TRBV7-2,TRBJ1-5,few,TGTGCCAGCAGCTTAGATCCCATTAGCAATCAGCCCCAGCATTTT,CASSLDPISNQPQHF